The clone carrying this T cell receptor beta chain has a handful of counts. The antigen remains unidentified. V was clipped by 1 base and J by 5 bases, with 11 bases between them. The length of the CDR3 is 14 residues. The germline V gene encodes CDR1 MNHNS and CDR2 SASEGT. The data stem from a study of cytomegalovirus exposure and HLA in healthy donors. Study summary: In terms of ancestry, the Caucasian-associated cluster contained about four fifths of the approximately 400 genotyped donors. Whole-study findings and limits: According to an earlier analysis, most TCR beta V segments yielded productive rearrangements about 90% or about 30% of the time.

A multiplex PCR was run with 60 Vbeta primers and 13 Jbeta primers. Using immunoSEQ multiplex PCR, the repertoire was profiled, and TCRdb retains in-frame clones only, with some absent. The sample records fewer than 250,000 clones, about 79% being singletons. The TCR was taken from a male donor in good health and CMV-seronegative. The sequencing input was PBMCs. The chain carries TRBV6-1 and TRBJ1-2; D unresolved. CDR3 amino acids: CASSEERFRYGYTF. CDR3 nucleotides: TGTGCCAGCAGTGAAGAGCGGTTTAGGTATGGCTACACCTTC.